This T cell receptor (beta chain) was observed in a study of OX40 agonist ivuxolimab in advanced cancers. Looking at the study overall: Patients were dosed with the agonistic anti-OX40 (CD134) antibody ivuxolimab. Among those treated, three patients had partial responses, one with hepatocellular carcinoma and two with cutaneous melanoma. Dose-escalation patients were diagnosed with hepatocellular carcinoma, melanoma, renal cell cancer or head and neck cancer. The study, taken as a whole, reports: A proportion of nonresponders additionally exhibited low normalized T-cell clonal expansion.

Germline assignment: CDR1 SGHRS and CDR2 YFSETQ. The CDR3 totals 14 residues. The ends lost 0 bases at V and 5 bases at J; junction bases unmatched: 3. Assay: immunoSEQ multiplex PCR; the TCRdb copy retains only in-frame clones and omits some. Among tens of thousands of clones listed, roughly nine tenths were seen once. About this clone itself: Its antigen remains unknown.

The source of this sequence is an adult with an advanced solid tumor such as melanoma, head and neck, liver or kidney cancer. The rearrangement uses TRBV5-1 and TRBJ2-3, with 7 bases matching TRBD2. Sequenced here: CD4+ or CD8+ T cells sorted from blood, sampled in a trial of the OX40 agonist ivuxolimab. CDR3 DNA: TGCGCCAGCAGCTTGGCTGGGAGGGAAGATACGCAGTATTTT. It specifies CASSLAGREDTQYF.